This T cell receptor (beta chain) emerged from a study of persistence of HIV-infected CD4 T cells. Study context: CD4+ T cells responding to CMV or HIV-1 Gag were isolated. Notes on the study in general: Compared with CD3/CD28-stimulated cells, CMV- and Gag-responding cells showed lower TCRbeta richness.

Cells were stimulated with CMV-infected fibroblast lysates at about 9.4 ug/mL. Sorted nonresponding memory CD4+ T cells were CD40L-negative, CD69-negative, CD45RO-high. Donors were HIV-1-infected adults who began suppressive ART during chronic infection. Anti-CD28/CD49d costimulation, CD40-blocking antibody and enfuvirtide were given to CD8-depleted PBMCs for about 18 hours. Germline-derived CDR1 and CDR2 are LNHDA and SQIVND (reference sequence). The CDR3 is 14 amino acids. As regards this clone: Its antigen is unidentified.

Sequencing used immunoSEQ version 4 in survey mode. Data came from immunoSEQ multiplex PCR; TCRdb stores just in-frame clones and leaves some out. Of 25,000 to 35,000 clones in the sample, approximately 82% were seen once. The genes are TRBV19 and TRBJ2-7, with D uncertain. The source was CD4+ T cells sorted from PBMCs after approximately 19-hour stimulation, collected from a patient who received antiretroviral therapy. The receptor comes from an adult man with HIV who was CMV-seropositive. CDR3 loop: CATAPRTDSYEQYF. The CDR3, as DNA: TGTGCTACTGCGCCCAGGACCGACTCCTACGAGCAGTACTTC.